Included here is one T cell receptor (beta chain) sequence, with context. Its antigen is still unknown. Here immunoSEQ multiplex PCR was the method, and the copy in TCRdb shows in-frame clones only, minus some. The sample has about 120,000 clones, around 93% seen once. The sample belongs to a study of T cell responses to AZD1222 COVID-19 vaccine. Study results and caveats: Mapped onto spike, vaccine-associated CD4 TCRs spanned it and were dominant at 160-218 and 743-854. White British people made up most donors, females outnumbered males, and clonal diversity was possibly underestimated.

The trim removed 4 bases at V and 7 bases at J, leaving 5 bases unmatched. Germline CDR1 reads SGDLS; CDR2 reads YYNGEE. The CDR3 loop spans 15 amino acids. V and J are TRBV9 and TRBJ2-1, with 13 bases identical to TRBD2. The input for sequencing was peripheral blood, taken on day 0 of AZD1222 vaccination. This clonotype was obtained from an adult in good health. Written as DNA, the CDR3 is TGTGCCAGCAGCCCCACTAGCGGGAGGGTGAATGAGCAGTTCTTC. It yields the protein CASSPTSGRVNEQFF.